This T cell receptor beta chain was sequenced for a study of T cells in Graves' hyperthyroidism and ophthalmopathy. This CDR3 has 13 residues. Germline CDR1 and CDR2: MDHEN and SYDVKM. The germline V and J ends were trimmed by 3 bases and 7 bases, with 10 bases remaining between them. What was amplified from RNA transcripts were TCR beta CDR3 regions. A set of HTBI primers served as the primers for a first-round RT-PCR of the TCR CDR3. TCRdb passed the multiplex PCR reads through MiXCR, listing each CDR3 protein once. The sample shows around 35,000 distinct CDR3 sequences, under 60% of them seen only once. This clonotype was recorded at least ten times.

This TCR derives from a middle-aged man with Graves' ophthalmopathy. Input material: blood. The chain recombines TRBV28 with TRBJ2-1; no definite D call. The chain's CDR3 is CASSLESRNEQFF. The CDR3 DNA reads TGTGCCAGCAGTTTGGAGTCCCGGAATGAGCAGTTCTTC.